This TCR beta chain was found in a study of blood T cell repertoires in COVID-19. Background on the study: Samples of COVID-19 (acute and convalescent) were obtained from the United States, Italy and Spain. Sources were T cells, B-cell-depleted T cells, or PBMCs; the material itself was cDNA or gDNA.

By its share, this clone is medium-sized. Germline values: CDR1 SGHNT, CDR2 YYREEE (reference sequence). The CDR3 has 14 residues. V lost 2 bases and J 8 bases, leaving 14 bases between the germline ends. Authors' analysis steps: By means of reference gene primer amplification, nucleated cell counts were estimated. The protocol was immunoSEQ multiplex PCR, while the TCRdb copy is restricted to in-frame clones and leaves out a portion. V, J and clone size were drawn from that table, and D and trimming were deduced from the DNA. The data show approximately 69,000 clones, 70% to 90% seen once. Sequenced: peripheral blood. This TCR was sampled from a human donor in a cohort sampled during active COVID-19. V is TRBV5-4 and J is TRBJ2-1, with D possibly being TRBD2 (6 bases). The CDR3 DNA sequence: TGTGCCAGCAGCTTTCAGGCGGGGAGAGATGAGCAGTTCTTC. Amino acids: CASSFQAGRDEQFF. The full variable domain, with the rest looked up from reference TRBV5-4 and TRBJ2-1, is ETGVTQSPTHLIKTRGQQVTLRCSSQSGHNTVSWYQQALGQGPQFIFQYYREEENGRGNFPPRFSGLQFPNYSSELNVNALELDDSALYLCASSFQAGRDEQFFGPGTRLTVL.